Listed below are T cell receptor beta chains from one sample, sequenced in a study of shared clonotypes between healthy human individuals. Using immunoSEQ multiplex PCR, the repertoire was profiled, and TCRdb retains in-frame clones only, with some absent. Counted here are roughly 590,000 clones, nearly 97% occurring once; the ten biggest clones make up about 0.11%. The sequencing input was naive CD8+ T cells sorted from blood. The receptors stem from a young woman in good health. CDR3s include the opening cysteine and the closing phenylalanine or tryptophan. D genes are given only for firm matches. Size values are once, few and many counts, or a class for expanded clones, and some rows have none.

d_call	clone_size	v_call	j_call	cdr3_nt	cdr3_aa
.	.	TRBV5-1	TRBJ2-1	TGCGCCAGCAGCTTGGGGGACGTGACAACACACAATGAGCAGTTCTTC	CASSLGDVTTHNEQFF
TRBD2	.	TRBV29-1	TRBJ2-5	TGCAGCGTTGTGCCACTAGCGGGAGTCTTGGAGACCCAGTACTTC	CSVVPLAGVLETQYF
.	.	TRBV7-8	TRBJ2-7	TGTGCCAGCATCCAAAGGGACTTCGGGACACACCACGAGCAGTACTTC	CASIQRDFGTHHEQYF
TRBD1	once	TRBV10-3	TRBJ2-7	TGTGCCATCAGCCCGTCCTCAGGGGGCGCCTACGAGCAGTACTTC	CAISPSSGGAYEQYF
.	.	TRBV7-2	TRBJ2-1	TGTGCCAGCAGCTTCTCTGGGGCTAGCTCCTACAATGAGCAGTTCTTC	CASSFSGASSYNEQFF
.	few	TRBV15	TRBJ2-7	TGTGCCACCAGCAGAGATCTTCCAGCTGACTACGAGCAGTACTTC	CATSRDLPADYEQYF
TRBD1	.	TRBV7-8	TRBJ2-6	TGTGCCAGCAGCTTAGTAACAGGGGAGATATCTGGGGCCAACGTCCTGACTTTC	CASSLVTGEISGANVLTF
TRBD2	once	TRBV11-1	TRBJ2-5	TGTGCCAGCAGCTTAGATTTTGGACTAGAAGAGACCCAGTACTTC	CASSLDFGLEETQYF
.	.	TRBV7-9	TRBJ2-7	TGTGCCAGCAGCTTTGGGGCGGGGCTGAGCTCCTACGAGCAGTACTTC	CASSFGAGLSSYEQYF
.	.	TRBV6-5	TRBJ2-7	TGTGCCAGCAGTTACGCGGCGGTCTACGAGCAGTACTTC	CASSYAAVYEQYF
TRBD1	.	TRBV10-2	TRBJ1-1	TGCGCCAGCAGTGAATTAGGACAGGGTTCGTCTGAAGCTTTCTTT	CASSELGQGSSEAFF
.	once	TRBV28	TRBJ2-5	TGTGCCAGCAGTTTATGGCTGGAGACCCAGTACTTC	CASSLWLETQYF
.	.	TRBV2	TRBJ2-7	TGTGCCAGCAGTGAAGCGGGAGATTCCTACGAGCAGTACTTC	CASSEAGDSYEQYF
.	.	TRBV9	TRBJ2-7	TGTGCCAGCAGCGTTCAGGGTGACGATTCCTACGAGCAGTACTTC	CASSVQGDDSYEQYF
.	.	TRBV6-1	TRBJ2-7	TGTGCCAGCAATAGCATATCCTACGAGCAGTACTTC	CASNSISYEQYF
TRBD1	.	TRBV19	TRBJ2-1	TGTGCCAGTAGTACAGGACAGGGGGACTACAATGAGCAGTTCTTC	CASSTGQGDYNEQFF
TRBD2	.	TRBV4-2	TRBJ2-1	TGTGCCAGCAGCCAAGTAGCGGGAGGAGGGGGGTCGTTCTTC	CASSQVAGGGGSFF
TRBD1	.	TRBV28	TRBJ2-1	TGTGCCAGCAGTTTACGTCAGGGGGAGCAACCCCAATCCTACAATGAGCAGTTCTTC	CASSLRQGEQPQSYNEQFF
.	.	TRBV7-8	TRBJ2-1	TGTGCCAGCAGCTTAGCGCGGGGAGCGGTCTACAATGAGCAGTTCTTC	CASSLARGAVYNEQFF
TRBD1	.	TRBV5-6	TRBJ2-5	TGTGCCAGCAGCTCTGACAGGGATCGCCAAGAGACCCAGTACTTC	CASSSDRDRQETQYF
.	once	TRBV4-1	TRBJ1-5	TGCGCCAGCAGCCACTTAGCGGGAAACAATCAGCCCCAGCATTTT	CASSHLAGNNQPQHF
.	.	TRBV28	TRBJ2-7	TGTGCCAGCAGTTTGTTGTGGGGGGCACGCGAGCAGTACTTC	CASSLLWGAREQYF
TRBD2	.	TRBV14	TRBJ2-7	TGTGCCAGCAGCCTACTAGCGAGCGAGCAGTACTTC	CASSLLASEQYF
TRBD2	.	TRBV25-1	TRBJ2-3	TGTGCCAGCAGTGAATTTCTAGCGGGAGGCCCTGGGACAGATACGCAGTATTTT	CASSEFLAGGPGTDTQYF
TRBD1	.	TRBV4-1	TRBJ2-1	TGCGCCAGCAGCCAAGATTTAGGACAGGTTAATGAGCAGTTCTTC	CASSQDLGQVNEQFF
.	.	TRBV5-6	TRBJ1-2	TGTGCCAGCAGCTTGTCAGGATCAGGGGTTGATGGCTACACCTTC	CASSLSGSGVDGYTF
.	.	TRBV28	TRBJ2-5	TGTGCCAGCAGTTTAACCCTCCGAGAGACCCAGTACTTC	CASSLTLRETQYF
TRBD1	.	TRBV9	TRBJ2-7	TGTGCCAGCAGCGTTGGGGACAGCTACGAGCAGTACTTC	CASSVGDSYEQYF
TRBD2	few	TRBV9	TRBJ2-1	TGTGCCAGCAGCGTAGGAACTAGCGGATACAATGAGCAGTTCTTC	CASSVGTSGYNEQFF
TRBD2	.	TRBV19	TRBJ2-5	TGTGCCAGTACAGTTGGTAGCGGGAGCTTAGAGACCCAGTACTTC	CASTVGSGSLETQYF
.	.	TRBV28	TRBJ1-3	TGTGCCAGCAGTTTACTGTCCGCGAACTCTGGAAACACCATATATTTT	CASSLLSANSGNTIYF
.	.	TRBV11-3	TRBJ2-1	TGTGCCAGCAGCTTATCCCCCCCCGCAACTCGGAATGAGCAGTTCTTC	CASSLSPPATRNEQFF
.	.	TRBV5-4	TRBJ1-2	TGTGCCAGCACCCGGGGGGCCGGAGGCTACACCTTC	CASTRGAGGYTF
TRBD2	.	TRBV28	TRBJ2-7	TGTGCCAGCAGTCCCGGACTAGGAAGAAACGAGCAGTACTTC	CASSPGLGRNEQYF
.	.	TRBV6-6	TRBJ2-7	TGTGCCAGCAGTTATTCCCGGGAGCAGTACTTC	CASSYSREQYF